A single sample gave rise to the 28 T cell receptor beta chains below, sequenced in a study of T-cell reconstitution after alpha-beta-depleted transplantation in children. As it was prepared, the TCRbeta library received unique molecular identifiers. MiXCR, run by TCRdb on the PCR reads, gives a single entry per CDR3 protein. The sample includes 150,000 to 200,000 distinct CDR3 sequences, about 6.4% of them seen just once. This material consisted of PBMCs from the stem cell graft donor, taken from the stem cell graft. The receptors derive from a human donor who donated a stem cell graft to a child with Wiskott-Aldrich syndrome.

Ten or more counts support this clonotype. The rearrangement joins TRBV12-3 or TRBV12-4 to TRBJ2-2, with 7 bases lining up with TRBD2. The CDR3 is made up of 16 amino acids. J gave up 6 bases and V 5 bases, and 12 bases lay outside the gene matches. The CDR3 region is CASSIPAGPGAGELFF. The CDR3 coding sequence is TGTGCCAGCAGTATACCAGCGGGGCCGGGGGCCGGGGAGCTGTTTTTT.

This clonotype was counted only a few times. The chain carries TRBV28 and TRBJ2-3; D is undetermined. V shed 5 bases and J shed 0 bases, with 12 bases lying between them. The CDR3 sequence is 15 residues long. Germline V gene data show CDR1 as MDHEN and CDR2 as SYDVKM. CDR3 residues: CASSPRWASTDTQYF. DNA for the CDR3: TGTGCCAGCAGTCCCCGATGGGCAAGCACAGATACGCAGTATTTT.

This clonotype was observed many times. J is TRBJ2-6 and V is TRBV27; tentative D call: TRBD2 (5 bases). The CDR3 runs 19 residues. V was shortened by 0 bases and J by 3 bases, with 18 bases between the two germline ends. Germline CDR1 reads MNHEY; CDR2 reads SMNVEV (reference sequence). In DNA form, the CDR3 reads TGTGCCAGCAGTTTATCCGGTCGGGTCGGGATGTTTGGGGCCAACGTCCTGACTTTC. Encoded protein: CASSLSGRVGMFGANVLTF.

This clonotype was detected many times. The rearrangement uses TRBV6-5 and TRBJ2-6; D is possibly TRBD2 (5 bases). This CDR3 is built from 17 residues. Trimming removed 0 bases from V and 1 base from J, with 10 bases in between. CDR1 is MNHEY, CDR2 SVGAGI, per germline. In DNA form, the CDR3 reads TGTGCCAGCAGTTACTCGAGCGGAACGTCTGGGGCCAACGTCCTGACTTTC. Amino acids: CASSYSSGTSGANVLTF.

This clonotype showed up many times. The rearrangement uses TRBV5-1 and TRBJ2-5, with 8 nucleotides matching TRBD2. Trimming cost V 5 bases and J 3 bases; bases outside gene matches: 9. There are 15 residues in the CDR3. Germline CDR1 reads SGHRS; CDR2 reads YFSETQ. CDR3 bases: TGCGCCAGCAGGGCCCTTAGCGGGAAGAAAGAGACCCAGTACTTC. Residues: CASRALSGKKETQYF. Full variable domain (outside the CDR3, taken from reference TRBV5-1 and TRBJ2-5): KAGVTQTPRYLIKTRGQQVTLSCSPISGHRSVSWYQQTPGQGLQFLFEYFSETQRNKGNFPGRFSGRQFSNSRSEMNVSTLELGDSALYLCASRALSGKKETQYFGPGTRLLVL.

Ten or more counts support this clonotype. The rearrangement uses TRBV12-3 or TRBV12-4 and TRBJ1-1; D unresolved. Trimming stripped 6 bases from V and 5 bases from J, with 4 bases between. This CDR3 contains 10 residues. The CDR3 loop reads CASRRTEAFF. The CDR3 DNA follows: TGTGCCAGCAGGAGGACTGAAGCTTTCTTT.

This clonotype was seen more than once but under ten times. The chain couples TRBV4-1 to TRBJ1-2, with 7 bases identical to TRBD1. This CDR3 is built from 15 residues. V lost 3 bases, J lost 2 bases, and 6 bases stayed unmatched. CDR1 and CDR2 (germline): MGHRA, YSYEKL. CDR3 nucleotide sequence: TGCGCCAGCAGCCACCGGACAGGAGACAACTATGGCTACACCTTC. Protein sequence: CASSHRTGDNYGYTF.

This clonotype appeared many times. This chain links TRBV29-1 with TRBJ1-1; D not certain. CDR1 and CDR2 (germline): SQVTM, ANQGSEA. Trimming cost V 5 bases and J 6 bases, with 7 bases left between them. CDR3 length: 10 residues. CDR3 sequence: CSVILAEAFF. The CDR3 DNA sequence: TGCAGCGTTATCCTCGCTGAAGCTTTCTTT.

This chain uses TRBV7-9 with TRBJ2-5, with D perhaps matching TRBD1 or TRBD2 (5 bases each). The CDR3 has 14 residues. Trimming took 5 bases from V and 5 from J, leaving 15 bases between them. The germline gives CDR1 SEHNR, CDR2 FQNEAQ (reference sequence). The CDR3 is CASSLFGTRETQYF. The CDR3 DNA reads TGTGCCAGCAGCCTATTCGGGACCCGGGAGACCCAGTACTTC. Based on the CDR3 plus reference TRBV7-9 and TRBJ2-5, the full variable domain is DTGVSQNPRHKITKRGQNVTFRCDPISEHNRLYWYRQTLGQGPEFLTYFQNEAQLEKSRLLSDRFSAERPKGSFSTLEIQRTEQGDSAMYLCASSLFGTRETQYFGPGTRLLVL.

As to this clonotype: Possible read error: a much larger clone is one base away. V is TRBV20-1 and J is TRBJ1-5; D gene unclear. Trimming removed 3 bases from V and 7 bases from J, with 19 bases in between. The CDR3 consists of 15 residues. Germline assignment: CDR1 DFQATT and CDR2 SNEGSKA (reference sequence). Here the CDR3 reads CSASVAAGILQPQHF. CDR3 DNA: TGCAGTGCTAGTGTCGCGGCTGGAATTCTACAGCCCCAGCATTTT.

The sample holds many counts of this clonotype. The chain combines TRBV2 with TRBJ1-1; D not certain. V was cut by 2 bases and J by 0 bases, with 13 bases left in between. This CDR3 spans 16 amino acids. Germline V lookup: CDR1 SNHLY, CDR2 FYNNEI. The CDR3 sequence: CASSEIPLGMNTEAFF. The CDR3 DNA sequence: TGTGCCAGCAGTGAAATCCCGTTGGGAATGAACACTGAAGCTTTCTTT.

This clonotype was observed at least ten times. The V gene is TRBV12-3 or TRBV12-4, the J gene TRBJ1-5, with a weak D call TRBD1 (5 bases). There are 14 residues in the CDR3. Trimming stripped 6 bases from V and 9 bases from J, with 18 bases between. The CDR3 sequence is CASSAQGFSWPQHF. CDR3 bases: TGTGCCAGCAGCGCCCAGGGATTTAGCTGGCCCCAGCATTTT.

This clonotype was seen ten or more times. The chain employs TRBV12-3 or TRBV12-4 and TRBJ2-4; 7 bases fit TRBD1. Trimming removed 5 bases from V and 13 bases from J; junction bases left unmatched: 17. This CDR3 is built from 15 residues. CDR3 loop: CASSPDRVLSFLQYF. The CDR3 DNA reads TGTGCCAGCAGTCCCGACAGGGTCCTTTCTTTCCTCCAGTACTTC.

This clonotype was detected ten times or more. CDR3 sequence reads: CASSQDIRVYEQYF. The CDR3 DNA sequence: TGCGCCAGCAGCCAAGATATAAGGGTCTACGAGCAGTACTTC. The J gene is TRBJ2-7, the V gene TRBV4-3; no reliable D call. This CDR3 has 14 residues. V lost 0 bases and J 3 bases, leaving 9 bases between the germline ends. Germline CDR1 LGHNA, CDR2 YSLEER.

At least ten counts were recorded for this clonotype. The rearrangement joins TRBV27 to TRBJ2-7, with no clear D. This CDR3 contains 13 residues. CDR1 is MNHEY, CDR2 SMNVEV, per germline (reference sequence). V was cut by 4 bases and J by 0 bases, with 7 bases left in between. CDR3 protein: CASSSPPSYEQYF. In DNA, the CDR3 is TGTGCCAGCAGTTCCCCCCCCTCCTACGAGCAGTACTTC.

The genes are TRBV2 and TRBJ2-1, with D unresolved. In germline, CDR1 is SNHLY, CDR2 FYNNEI. Trimming pared 0 bases from V and 8 bases from J, leaving 5 bases between. There are 12 residues in the CDR3. CDR3 sequence reads: CASSEALYEQFF. The CDR3 DNA follows: TGTGCCAGCAGTGAAGCGCTTTATGAGCAGTTCTTC.

The gene calls are TRBV20-1 and TRBJ1-6; D is ambiguous. Trimming removed 0 bases from V and 10 bases from J, with 16 bases in between. CDR3 length: 15 residues. The germline V gene encodes CDR1 DFQATT and CDR2 SNEGSKA (reference sequence). CDR3 protein: CSARDREKGWSPLHF. CDR3 bases: TGCAGTGCTAGAGATCGAGAGAAAGGGTGGTCACCCCTCCACTTT.

This clonotype was detected only a few times. This sequence joins TRBV5-1 and TRBJ2-1, with a tentative D call TRBD2 (6 bases). From germline, CDR1 is SGHRS and CDR2 YFSETQ. The CDR3 length is 15 residues. V lost 2 bases and J lost 3, with 12 bases in between. This CDR3 is CASSFSWGDYNEQFF. In nucleotides, the CDR3 is TGCGCCAGCAGCTTCAGTTGGGGGGACTACAATGAGCAGTTCTTC. Looking up the rest from reference TRBV5-1 and TRBJ2-1 gives the full variable domain: KAGVTQTPRYLIKTRGQQVTLSCSPISGHRSVSWYQQTPGQGLQFLFEYFSETQRNKGNFPGRFSGRQFSNSRSEMNVSTLELGDSALYLCASSFSWGDYNEQFFGPGTRLTVL.

J is TRBJ2-7 and V is TRBV20-1; 9 bases fit TRBD2. This CDR3 has 12 amino acids. CDR1 is DFQATT, CDR2 SNEGSKA, per germline (reference sequence). Trimming cost V 6 bases and J 5 bases; bases outside gene matches: 5. CDR3 residues: CSAIAGVDEQYF. The CDR3 DNA is TGCAGTGCCATAGCGGGAGTGGACGAGCAGTACTTC.

Details on this clonotype: A much larger clone lies a single base off, so this may be a read error. As DNA, the CDR3 is TGCGCCAGCAGAGCTCGATCGGGGACTGAAGCTTCCTTT. It encodes CASRARSGTEASF. V gene TRBV10-1 combines with J gene TRBJ1-1; tentatively, D is TRBD1 (5 bases). From germline, CDR1 is WNHNN and CDR2 SYGVQD (reference sequence). CDR3 length: 13 amino acids.

This clonotype was seen ten or more times. V usage is TRBV2 and J usage is TRBJ1-4; D is unresolved. With 7 bases removed from V and 6 bases from J, the gap between germline ends came to 6 bases. Germline values: CDR1 SNHLY, CDR2 FYNNEI. The CDR3 totals 11 residues. The CDR3: CASTTHEKLFF. For the CDR3, the DNA is TGTGCCAGCACCACCCATGAAAAACTGTTTTTT. The full variable domain, rest sourced from reference TRBV2 and TRBJ1-4, is EPEVTQTPSHQVTQMGQEVILRCVPISNHLYFYWYRQILGQKVEFLVSFYNNEISEKSEIFDDQFSVERPDGSNFTLKIRSTKLEDSAMYFCASTTHEKLFFGSGTQLSVL.

This clonotype was counted many times. This chain uses TRBV5-1 with TRBJ1-1; D may be TRBD1 (6 bases). V was clipped by 4 bases and J by 1 base, with 17 bases between them. The CDR3 runs to 16 residues. CDR1 is SGHRS and CDR2 is YFSETQ in the germline V gene. CDR3 in DNA: TGCGCCAGCAGCCCAAAGGTGGGGGGCGGGAACACTGAAGCTTTCTTT. This gives the protein CASSPKVGGGNTEAFF.

This clonotype has just a few counts. V usage is TRBV27 and J usage is TRBJ1-5, with D possibly TRBD1 on 5 matching bases. Deletions cut 4 bases from V and 0 bases from J, with 16 bases between. Per the germline V gene, CDR1 is MNHEY and CDR2 is SMNVEV (reference sequence). CDR3 length equals 17 residues. CDR3 nucleotide sequence: TGTGCCAGCAGTTCTGACAGTTGGGGGTATAGCAATCAGCCCCAGCATTTT. Translating gives CASSSDSWGYSNQPQHF.

There are many counts of this clonotype. This sequence joins TRBV7-8 and TRBJ2-7; TRBD2 might be the D (5 bases). Trimming removed 5 bases from V and 6 bases from J, with 14 bases in between. From germline, CDR1 is SGHVS and CDR2 FQNEAQ. The CDR3 is 13 amino acids. CDR3 nucleotides: TGTGCCAGCAGCACCGGACTGTCGTCCGAGCAGTACTTC. As protein: CASSTGLSSEQYF.

Ten or more counts support this clonotype. This chain links TRBV5-8 with TRBJ2-5; TRBD1 is a possible D gene (5 bases). CDR1 and CDR2 (germline): SGHTS, YDEGEE. This CDR3 has 14 amino acids. Trimming pared 1 base from V and 3 bases from J, leaving 10 bases between. CDR3 in DNA: TGTGCCAGCAGCTTGTCACAGGTCGAAGAGACCCAGTACTTC. Its translation is CASSLSQVEETQYF.

Ten or more counts support this clonotype. The chain carries TRBV20-1 and TRBJ2-1; 7 positions agree with TRBD1. Germline V gene data show CDR1 as DFQATT and CDR2 as SNEGSKA (reference sequence). The V and J ends lost 6 bases and 7 bases, in that order; junction bases with no gene match: 12. This CDR3 is 14 amino acids long. The CDR3, as DNA: TGCAGTGCGCATACAGGGGTATTGGGGAATGAGCAGTTCTTC. Translating gives CSAHTGVLGNEQFF.

This clonotype was detected many times. The chain uses TRBV10-3 and TRBJ2-7, with 7 positions matching TRBD2. CDR1 is ENHRY, CDR2 SYGVKD, per germline. J gave up 6 bases and V 11 bases, and 7 bases lay outside the gene matches. The CDR3 has 11 residues. Here the CDR3 reads CAASGGSEQYF. In DNA, the CDR3 is TGTGCCGCCTCCGGGGGGTCCGAGCAGTACTTC.

This clonotype was seen more than once but under ten times. The V gene is TRBV7-2, the J gene TRBJ2-2; unclear D gene. The germline V gene has CDR1 SGHTA and CDR2 FQGNSA. The ends were cut back, 0 bases at V and 4 bases at J, with 12 bases in the middle. The length of the CDR3 is 16 residues. The CDR3 DNA reads as TGTGCCAGCAGCTTAGCCCTACGGGTCGTCACCGGGGAGCTGTTTTTT. This encodes CASSLALRVVTGELFF.